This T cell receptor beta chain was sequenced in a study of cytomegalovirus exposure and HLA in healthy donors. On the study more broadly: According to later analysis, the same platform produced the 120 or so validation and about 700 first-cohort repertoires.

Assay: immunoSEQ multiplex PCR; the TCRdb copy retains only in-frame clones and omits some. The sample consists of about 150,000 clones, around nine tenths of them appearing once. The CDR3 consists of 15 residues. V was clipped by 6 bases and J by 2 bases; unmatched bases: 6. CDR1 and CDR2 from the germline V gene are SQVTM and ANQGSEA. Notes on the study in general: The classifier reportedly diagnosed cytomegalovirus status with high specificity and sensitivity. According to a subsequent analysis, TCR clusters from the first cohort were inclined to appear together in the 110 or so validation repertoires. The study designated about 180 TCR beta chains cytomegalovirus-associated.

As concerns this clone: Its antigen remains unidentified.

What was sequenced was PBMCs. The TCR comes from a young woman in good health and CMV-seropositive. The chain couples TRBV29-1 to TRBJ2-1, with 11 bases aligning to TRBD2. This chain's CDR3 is CSVGAGLAAYNEQFF. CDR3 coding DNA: TGCAGCGTGGGTGCGGGACTAGCGGCCTACAATGAGCAGTTCTTC.